The following is a T cell receptor (beta chain) sequence with its context. This sample stems from a study of blood T cell repertoires in COVID-19. Study information: The cDNA or gDNA used as material had been derived from T cells, B-cell-depleted T cells, or PBMCs.

Unmatched junction bases numbered 6, after V lost 2 bases and J lost 3 bases. The CDR3 runs 16 residues. Germline V gives CDR1 MNHEY, CDR2 SVGAGI. Data came from immunoSEQ multiplex PCR; TCRdb stores just in-frame clones and leaves some out. The sample has tens of thousands of clones, about 80% seen once; the top ten hold around a sixth. The clonotype was recovered from a man aged 65-85 years who had recovered from COVID-19. Source material: peripheral blood. The chain combines TRBV6-5 with TRBJ2-2; 7 bases are a match to TRBD1. The CDR3 loop is CASSYPTGVDTGELFF. CDR3 DNA: TGTGCCAGCAGTTACCCTACAGGGGTGGACACCGGGGAGCTGTTTTTT.